This T cell receptor (beta chain) was captured in a study of blood T cell repertoires in COVID-19. V lost 2 bases to trimming and J lost 3 bases; unmatched junction nucleotides: 4. CDR3 size: 15 residues. Germline loops: CDR1 SNHLY, CDR2 FYNNEI. The data were produced by immunoSEQ multiplex PCR, yet TCRdb's version contains in-frame clones alone and is incomplete. The sample includes some 35,000 clones, roughly 89% seen only once; the top ten take around 7%. V gene TRBV2 combines with J gene TRBJ2-3; 8 positions agree with TRBD2. The source of this sequence is a human donor in a cohort sampled during active COVID-19. The sequenced sample was peripheral blood. The CDR3, as DNA: TGTGCCAGCAGTGAACAGCGGGGGACTACAGATACGCAGTATTTT. It translates to CASSEQRGTTDTQYF.